This T cell receptor beta chain emerged from a study of blood T cell repertoires in COVID-19. Study information: Samples taken during acute and convalescent COVID-19 were collected in the United States, Italy and Spain. T cells, B-cell-depleted T cells, or PBMCs supplied cDNA or gDNA.

Trimming took 1 base from V and 4 from J; bases not matched to a gene: 6. Germline V gene data show CDR1 as SGHTA and CDR2 as FQGNSA. The CDR3 has 15 residues. In the original workflow: Amplifying reference gene primers gave estimates of nucleated cell counts. The table came from immunoSEQ multiplex PCR; TCRdb's copy has only in-frame clones and leaves some out. The V and J calls and clone size come from that table; D and trimming were worked out from the DNA. Of some 100,000 clones listed, 90% are singletons. Sequenced input: peripheral blood. The sequence came from a human donor with active COVID-19. The donor label of this sample is uncertain. The gene calls are TRBV7-2 and TRBJ2-7; 8 bases line up with TRBD2. The CDR3 DNA is TGTGCCAGCAGCTTAGATGGGACTAGAACTTACGAGCAGTACTTC. This translates into CASSLDGTRTYEQYF.